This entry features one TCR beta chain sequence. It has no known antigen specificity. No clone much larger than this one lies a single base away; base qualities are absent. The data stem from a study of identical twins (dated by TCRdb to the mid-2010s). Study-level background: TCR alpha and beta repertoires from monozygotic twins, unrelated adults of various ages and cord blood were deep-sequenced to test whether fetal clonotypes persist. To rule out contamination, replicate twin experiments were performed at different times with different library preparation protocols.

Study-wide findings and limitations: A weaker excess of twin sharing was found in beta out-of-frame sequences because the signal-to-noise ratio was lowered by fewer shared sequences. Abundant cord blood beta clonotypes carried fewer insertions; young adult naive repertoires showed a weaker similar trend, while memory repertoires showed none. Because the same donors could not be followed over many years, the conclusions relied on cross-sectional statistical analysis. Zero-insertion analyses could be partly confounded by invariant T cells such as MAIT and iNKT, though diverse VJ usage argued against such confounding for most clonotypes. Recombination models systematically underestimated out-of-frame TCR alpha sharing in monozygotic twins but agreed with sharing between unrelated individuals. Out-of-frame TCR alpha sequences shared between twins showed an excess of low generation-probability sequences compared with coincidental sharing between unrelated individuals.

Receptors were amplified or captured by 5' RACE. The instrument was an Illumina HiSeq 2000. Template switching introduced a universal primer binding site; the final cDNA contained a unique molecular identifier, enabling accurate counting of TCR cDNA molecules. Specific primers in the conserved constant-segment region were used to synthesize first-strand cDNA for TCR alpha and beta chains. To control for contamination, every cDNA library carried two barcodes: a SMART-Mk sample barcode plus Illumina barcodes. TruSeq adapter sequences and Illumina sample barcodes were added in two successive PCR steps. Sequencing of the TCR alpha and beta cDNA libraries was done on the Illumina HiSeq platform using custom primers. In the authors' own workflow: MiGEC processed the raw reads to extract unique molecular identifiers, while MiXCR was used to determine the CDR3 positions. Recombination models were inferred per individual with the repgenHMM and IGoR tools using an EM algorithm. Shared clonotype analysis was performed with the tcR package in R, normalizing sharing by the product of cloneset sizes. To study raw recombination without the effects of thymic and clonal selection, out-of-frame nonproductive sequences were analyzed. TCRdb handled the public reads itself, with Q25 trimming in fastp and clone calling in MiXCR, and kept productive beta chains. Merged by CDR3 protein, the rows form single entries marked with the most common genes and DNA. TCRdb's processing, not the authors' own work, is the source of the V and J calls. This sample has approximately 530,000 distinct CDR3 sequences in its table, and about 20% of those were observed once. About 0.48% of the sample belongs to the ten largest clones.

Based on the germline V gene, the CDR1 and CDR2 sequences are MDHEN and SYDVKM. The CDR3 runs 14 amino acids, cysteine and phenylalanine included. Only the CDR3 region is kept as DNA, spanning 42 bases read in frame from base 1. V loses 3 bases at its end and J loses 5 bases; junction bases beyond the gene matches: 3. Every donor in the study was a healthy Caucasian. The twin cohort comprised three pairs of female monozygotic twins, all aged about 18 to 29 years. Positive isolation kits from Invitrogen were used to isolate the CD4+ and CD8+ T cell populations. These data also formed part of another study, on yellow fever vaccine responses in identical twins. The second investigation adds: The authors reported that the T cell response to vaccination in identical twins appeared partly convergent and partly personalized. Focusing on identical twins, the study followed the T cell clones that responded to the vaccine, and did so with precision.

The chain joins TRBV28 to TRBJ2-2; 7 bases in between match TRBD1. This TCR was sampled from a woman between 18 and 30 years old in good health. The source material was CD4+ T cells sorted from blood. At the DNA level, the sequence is TGTGCCAGCAGTTTGACAGGGCGAACCGGGGAGCTGTTTTTT. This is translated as CASSLTGRTGELFF.